These 30 T cell receptor beta chains share one sample of origin, sequenced in a study of blood T cell repertoires in COVID-19 (dated by TCRdb to the early 2020s). The method behind the library was the immunoSEQ multiplex PCR assay. The clones in this table, taken by TCRdb from immuneACCESS, are in-frame only. Not every clone is retained; where verified, under half of the shortfall comes from an unresolved V gene, and the cause of the rest is unknown. Across this sample there are around 110,000 clones, with more than 80% seen only once. The ten most abundant clones make up 13% to 15% of the sample. Sequencing was done on a sample of peripheral blood. The source of these receptors is a woman aged 55-75 years with acute or convalescent COVID-19.

This chain connects TRBV3-1 (or the pseudogene TRBV3-2) to TRBJ2-7, with 8 nucleotides matching TRBD2. V trimming: 0 bases; J trimming: 3 bases; junction bases outside the gene matches: 1. This CDR3 has 14 residues. Germline CDR1 is LGHDT and CDR2 is YNNKEL (reference sequence). CDR3 DNA sequence: TGTGCCAGCAGCCAAGAACTAGCGGACTACGAGCAGTACTTC. This gives the protein CASSQELADYEQYF.

The CDR3 is CATSRVSGSPLHF. For the CDR3, the DNA is TGTGCCACCAGCAGAGTCTCCGGGTCACCCCTCCACTTT. The V call is TRBV15, the J call TRBJ1-6; D not certain. Germline values: CDR1 LNHNV, CDR2 YYDKDF (reference sequence). This CDR3 spans 13 amino acids. The V end lost 1 base, the J end lost 10 bases, and 8 bases lay between the germline ends.

V is TRBV14 and J is TRBJ2-1; 12 positions agree with TRBD2. This CDR3 is 15 amino acids long. The V gene's germline CDR1 is SGHDN and CDR2 FVKESK. The trim removed 4 bases at V and 8 bases at J, leaving 6 bases unmatched. In DNA form, the CDR3 reads TGTGCCAGCAGCCGGACTAGCGGGGTCATTCATGAGCAGTTCTTC. Translated: CASSRTSGVIHEQFF.

The chain joins TRBV4-2 to TRBJ2-4; 9 bases are shared with TRBD2. The CDR3 totals 16 residues. Germline-derived CDR1 and CDR2 are LGHNA and YNFKEQ. V lost 4 bases to trimming and J lost 7 bases; unmatched junction nucleotides: 11. In nucleotides, the CDR3 is TGTGCCAGCAGCCGACGACTAGCGGATGCCAGTAACATTCAGTACTTC. Its protein is CASSRRLADASNIQYF.

V gene TRBV5-1 combines with J gene TRBJ2-1; 9 nucleotides agree with TRBD2. CDR3 length: 18 amino acids. V shed 4 bases and J 3 bases; nucleotides not matched to a gene: 14. CDR1 and CDR2 from the germline V gene are SGHRS and YFSETQ. The CDR3 region has the DNA TGCGCCAGCAGCCTCCAACTGACTAGCGGAGAAATCTACAATGAGCAGTTCTTC. Protein: CASSLQLTSGEIYNEQFF.

This clone turned up a few times. The rearrangement links TRBV6-5 to TRBJ1-3; 7 nucleotides match TRBD1. V lost 9 bases to trimming and J lost 7 bases; unmatched junction nucleotides: 9. This CDR3 has 13 amino acids. Germline V gene sequence: CDR1 MNHEY, CDR2 SVGAGI. DNA of the CDR3: TGTGCCAGAGGACAGGCGCTTGGGAACACCATATATTTT. It translates to CARGQALGNTIYF.

This clone occurred once. V gene TRBV5-1 combines with J gene TRBJ1-3, with D tentatively TRBD1 (6 bases). This CDR3 is built from 16 residues. Trimming stripped 5 bases from V and 1 base from J, with 16 bases between. Germline-derived CDR1 and CDR2 are SGHRS and YFSETQ. CDR3 residues: CASSSDSPFSGNTIYF. CDR3 nucleotide sequence: TGCGCCAGCAGTTCGGACAGCCCGTTTTCTGGAAACACCATATATTTT. Full variable domain (missing parts from reference TRBV5-1 and TRBJ1-3): KAGVTQTPRYLIKTRGQQVTLSCSPISGHRSVSWYQQTPGQGLQFLFEYFSETQRNKGNFPGRFSGRQFSNSRSEMNVSTLELGDSALYLCASSSDSPFSGNTIYFGEGSWLTVV.

The genes are TRBV6-6 and TRBJ1-2; the match to TRBD1 covers 8 bases. Germline V lookup: CDR1 MNHNY, CDR2 SVGAGI (reference sequence). The J segment lost 6 bases and the V segment lost 4 bases, leaving 4 bases of the junction unmatched. The CDR3 is 13 amino acids. The CDR3, as DNA: TGTGCCAGCAGTTCAGGGGGCGAGAATGGCTACACCTTC. Translating it yields CASSSGGENGYTF.

This clone was counted only a few times. This rearrangement joins TRBV27 to TRBJ2-7, with 7 bases fitting TRBD2. The germline V gene encodes CDR1 MNHEY and CDR2 SMNVEV (reference sequence). With 5 bases clipped from V and 2 bases from J, the junction kept 6 bases outside the gene matches. This CDR3 spans 14 amino acids. The CDR3: CASSMTGTTYEQYF. In DNA, the CDR3 is TGTGCCAGCAGTATGACCGGGACTACCTACGAGCAGTACTTC.

The chain carries TRBV5-6 and TRBJ1-6; the match to TRBD1 covers 7 bases. Per germline, CDR1 SGHDT and CDR2 YYEEEE. The CDR3 length is 15 residues. V was clipped by 4 bases and J by 5 bases; unmatched bases: 6. This CDR3 is CASSPQTGNNSPLHF. The CDR3 DNA reads TGTGCCAGCAGCCCTCAGACAGGGAATAATTCACCCCTCCACTTT.

This clone was recorded once. V gene TRBV21-1 combines with J gene TRBJ1-2; TRBD1 was called by the table and not checked on the DNA. TRBV21-1 is an annotated pseudogene. CDR3 length: 15 residues. CDR3 amino acids: CAVGGTGGLNYGYTF. CDR3 nucleotides: TGTGCCGTAGGGGGGACAGGTGGCTTGAACTATGGCTACACCTTC.

V usage is TRBV5-1 and J usage is TRBJ1-1, with a weak D call TRBD1 (6 bases). Trimming stripped 6 bases from V and 2 bases from J, with 14 bases between. The CDR3 extends over 14 amino acids. Germline V gene lookup returns CDR1 SGHRS and CDR2 YFSETQ. The CDR3 bases are TGCGCCAGCACCCTAGGGGGACCCAACACTGAAGCTTTCTTT. Amino acid sequence: CASTLGGPNTEAFF.

The chain joins TRBV7-6 to TRBJ1-3; 7 nucleotides match TRBD1. Germline lookup yields CDR1 SGHVS and CDR2 FNYEAQ. This CDR3 spans 14 amino acids. V shed 2 bases and J 3 bases; nucleotides not matched to a gene: 1. Here the CDR3 reads CASSLRDSGNTIYF. The CDR3 nucleotides read TGTGCCAGCAGCTTAAGGGACAGTGGAAACACCATATATTTT. Combining the CDR3 with reference TRBV7-6 and TRBJ1-3 gives the whole variable domain GAGVSQSPRYKVTKRGQDVALRCDPISGHVSLYWYRQALGQGPEFLTYFNYEAQQDKSGLPNDRFSAERPEGSISTLTIQRTEQRDSAMYRCASSLRDSGNTIYFGEGSWLTVV.

The V gene is TRBV3-1 (or the pseudogene TRBV3-2), the J gene TRBJ1-1, with a weak D call TRBD1 (5 bases). Trimming cost V 4 bases and J 3 bases, with 12 bases left between them. The V gene's germline CDR1 is LGHDT and CDR2 YNNKEL (reference sequence). The CDR3 runs to 14 residues. CDR3 sequence (DNA): TGTGCCAGCAGCCCCAGGGAATTGTACACTGAAGCTTTCTTT. It encodes CASSPRELYTEAFF.

The rearrangement uses TRBV24-1 and TRBJ1-1; D is uncertain. This CDR3 comprises 16 residues. Germline values: CDR1 KGHDR, CDR2 SFDVKD. V lost 8 bases and J 2 bases, leaving 20 bases between the germline ends. CDR3 DNA sequence: TGTGCCACCACCGCGTTAGGAGCCAATATAAACACTGAAGCTTTCTTT. It encodes CATTALGANINTEAFF.

This clone was detected many times. V is TRBV4-1 and J is TRBJ2-7, with TRBD1 matching over 10 bases. The CDR3 has 15 residues. Germline CDR1 is MGHRA and CDR2 is YSYEKL. The ends lost 5 bases at V and 5 bases at J; junction bases unmatched: 9. The CDR3 DNA is TGCGCCAGCAGCTGGGACAGGGGCCTTAACAACGAGCAGTACTTC. It specifies CASSWDRGLNNEQYF.

V and J are TRBV6-2 or TRBV6-3 and TRBJ2-7; 9 bases agree with TRBD1. The V gene end was trimmed by 2 bases and the J gene end by 3 bases; junction bases not matched to a gene: 5. Looked up from germline, CDR1 is MNHEY and CDR2 is SVGEGT. CDR3 length equals 15 residues. This chain's CDR3 is CASSYTGGWVYEQYF. The DNA of the CDR3 is TGTGCCAGCAGTTACACAGGGGGCTGGGTCTACGAGCAGTACTTC.

The chain carries TRBV2 and TRBJ2-7; 11 nucleotides agree with TRBD2. Trimming at V came to 0 bases and at J to 5 bases, leaving 9 bases not matched to a gene. Germline CDR1 is SNHLY and CDR2 is FYNNEI. The CDR3 loop spans 17 amino acids. CDR3 coding DNA: TGTGCCAGCAGTGAAGCTCCGCTAGCGGGAGGCAACGACGAGCAGTACTTC. Encoded protein: CASSEAPLAGGNDEQYF.

The chain recombines TRBV9 with TRBJ2-7; 7 bases map to TRBD2. The CDR3 extends over 14 amino acids. V shed 4 bases and J 3 bases; nucleotides not matched to a gene: 7. The germline CDR1 and CDR2 sequences are SGDLS and YYNGEE. The CDR3 loop is CASSPRLADYEQYF. The CDR3 coding sequence is TGTGCCAGCAGCCCCCGGCTAGCGGACTACGAGCAGTACTTC.

The rearrangement uses TRBV7-2 and TRBJ2-3; 7 positions agree with TRBD1. V dropped 5 bases and J dropped 1; count of bases not matched to a gene: 3. Germline V gives CDR1 SGHTA, CDR2 FQGNSA. The CDR3 loop spans 14 amino acids. The CDR3 here is CASSPGQGTDTQYF. In nucleotides, the CDR3 is TGTGCCAGCAGCCCCGGACAGGGCACAGATACGCAGTATTTT.

The chain combines TRBV5-4 with TRBJ2-1, with D maybe TRBD2 (6 bases). This CDR3 is built from 15 residues. V lost 0 bases, J lost 0 bases, and 7 bases lay in between. The germline CDR1 and CDR2 sequences are SGHNT and YYREEE (reference sequence). CDR3 sequence reads: CASSLAGASYNEQFF. The CDR3 DNA reads as TGTGCCAGCAGCTTGGCGGGAGCCTCCTACAATGAGCAGTTCTTC.

The table lists this clone with a few counts. CDR3 in DNA: TGCAGTGCTAGTCGGCCCACAGCCCTCTATGGCTACACCTTC. It yields the protein CSASRPTALYGYTF. This rearrangement joins TRBV20-1 to TRBJ1-2; D is undetermined. This CDR3 comprises 14 residues. From germline, CDR1 is DFQATT and CDR2 SNEGSKA (reference sequence). The germline V and J ends were trimmed by 3 bases and 4 bases, with 15 bases remaining between them.

The chain joins TRBV4-2 to TRBJ2-2, with 7 bases matching TRBD2. CDR1 LGHNA and CDR2 YNFKEQ come from the germline V gene. The length of the CDR3 is 16 residues. V lost 1 base to trimming and J lost 3 bases; unmatched junction nucleotides: 5. CDR3 bases: TGTGCCAGCAGCCAAGCGGGAGGCCTGCACACCGGGGAGCTGTTTTTT. This codes for CASSQAGGLHTGELFF.

DNA of the CDR3: TGTGCCAGCAGATTAGCGGGAGTCTTTGAGCAGTTCTTC. This translates into CASRLAGVFEQFF. The chain combines TRBV6-5 with TRBJ2-1; TRBD2 matches 9 bases. This CDR3 comprises 13 residues. J gave up 9 bases and V 6 bases, and 6 bases lay outside the gene matches. Germline V lookup: CDR1 MNHEY, CDR2 SVGAGI.

The chain has TRBV19 and TRBJ1-5, with TRBD1 matching 9 bases. CDR3 length: 15 residues. With V trimmed by 4 bases and J by 5 bases, 6 bases remained unmatched. Germline loops: CDR1 LNHDA, CDR2 SQIVND (reference sequence). CDR3 in amino acids: CASSTRTGDHQPQHF. The CDR3 coding sequence is TGTGCCAGTAGTACCCGGACAGGGGACCATCAGCCCCAGCATTTT.

This rearrangement joins TRBV11-3 to TRBJ2-1; a weak D match, TRBD2 (5 bases). Trimming cost V 5 bases and J 6 bases, with 17 bases left between them. CDR1 is SGHNT and CDR2 is YENEEA in the germline V gene. The CDR3 runs to 15 residues. The CDR3 bases are TGTGCCAGCAGCCCGGGGTCAGGAATCGCCAATGAGCAGTTCTTC. This translates into CASSPGSGIANEQFF.

The chain employs TRBV19 and TRBJ2-2, with TRBD2 identical over 7 bases. The junction had 7 bases not matched to a gene; V was cut back by 8 bases and J by 4 bases. Germline assignment: CDR1 LNHDA and CDR2 SQIVND (reference sequence). This CDR3 is built from 14 residues. This CDR3 reads CASRGRGGTGELFF. In DNA form, the CDR3 reads TGTGCCAGTCGGGGGAGGGGTGGCACCGGGGAGCTGTTTTTT. The complete variable domain, with remaining parts taken from reference TRBV19 and TRBJ2-2, reads DGGITQSPKYLFRKEGQNVTLSCEQNLNHDAMYWYRQDPGQGLRLIYYSQIVNDFQKGDIAEGYSVSREKKESFPLTVTSAQKNPTAFYLCASRGRGGTGELFFGEGSRLTVL.

This clone appeared a single time. The genes are TRBV19 and TRBJ1-2; 7 bases are a match to TRBD1. Unmatched junction bases numbered 14, after V lost 7 bases and J lost 3 bases. The CDR3 length is 16 residues. Germline V gene lookup returns CDR1 LNHDA and CDR2 SQIVND (reference sequence). As DNA, the CDR3 is TGTGCCAGTACCTCAACAGGGGCGATGTGGTACTATGGCTACACCTTC. Translation gives CASTSTGAMWYYGYTF.

The chain combines TRBV19 with TRBJ1-2; possibly TRBD1 for D (6 bases). Per germline, CDR1 LNHDA and CDR2 SQIVND (reference sequence). Deletions cut 7 bases from V and 4 bases from J, with 16 bases between. CDR3 length equals 14 residues. CDR3 nucleotides: TGTGCCAGTACCATTTCTCGGACAGCCTATGGCTACACCTTC. Translating it yields CASTISRTAYGYTF.

This rearrangement joins TRBV11-3 to TRBJ2-1; 7 bases match TRBD1. The CDR3 contains 17 residues. V dropped 0 bases and J dropped 5; count of bases not matched to a gene: 10. Germline loops: CDR1 SGHNT, CDR2 YENEEA. This chain's CDR3 is CASSLDRVQGFNNEQFF. For the CDR3, the DNA is TGTGCCAGCAGCTTAGATCGGGTACAGGGGTTCAACAATGAGCAGTTCTTC.